The 7 T cell receptor beta chains below all came from one sample that was sequenced in a study of shared clonotypes between healthy human individuals. Clones were sequenced by immunoSEQ multiplex PCR, and TCRdb holds only the in-frame ones, with some missing. Seen here are 2.5 million or so clones, 90% to 95% observed once, and the top ten hold roughly 0.13%. Sequencing used naive CD4+ T cells sorted from blood. Stated subset: CD45RA+ positively selected. The receptors shown here come from a young man in good health.

The V gene is TRBV28, the J gene TRBJ1-4, with a tentative D call TRBD1 (5 bases). V gave up 1 base and J gave up 11 bases, with 8 bases separating them. The CDR3 consists of 12 residues. Germline CDR1 and CDR2: MDHEN and SYDVKM. This chain's CDR3 is CASSLLGDKLFF. As DNA, the CDR3 is TGTGCCAGCAGTTTATTGGGGGATAAACTGTTTTTT.

This clone was seen once. V usage is TRBV6-5 and J usage is TRBJ1-3; D call uncertain. The V gene lost 6 bases and the J gene lost 1 base, with 10 bases spanning the gap. CDR3 size: 14 residues. Germline CDR1 reads MNHEY; CDR2 reads SVGAGI. CDR3 sequence reads: CASRSGLSGNTIYF. The CDR3 bases are TGTGCCAGCAGGTCCGGGTTGTCTGGAAACACCATATATTTT.

V and J are TRBV29-1 and TRBJ1-2; D ambiguous. The ends were cut back, 3 bases at V and 5 bases at J, with 4 bases in the middle. The germline gives CDR1 SQVTM, CDR2 ANQGSEA. The CDR3 consists of 10 residues. The DNA of the CDR3 is TGCAGCGTTGATCGTTATGGCTACACCTTC. Amino acids: CSVDRYGYTF.

The chain carries TRBV28 and TRBJ1-5, with D maybe TRBD1 (5 bases). Germline V gene sequence: CDR1 MDHEN, CDR2 SYDVKM. This CDR3 is 17 amino acids long. The ends were cut back, 7 bases at V and 1 base at J, with 20 bases in the middle. The CDR3 here is CASIQIRGKRSNQPQHF. CDR3 coding DNA: TGTGCCAGCATCCAAATCCGGGGGAAGCGGAGCAATCAGCCCCAGCATTTT.

The chain combines TRBV10-3 with TRBJ1-3, with unresolved D. V dropped 3 bases and J dropped 4 bases, with 10 bases sitting between them. Germline-derived CDR1 and CDR2 are ENHRY and SYGVKD. This CDR3 has 14 residues. Here the CDR3 reads CAISDPPVGNTIYF. For the CDR3, the DNA is TGTGCCATCAGTGATCCGCCGGTGGGAAACACCATATATTTT.

This rearrangement joins TRBV5-1 to TRBJ2-1; a possible D gene is TRBD1 (5 bases). In germline, CDR1 is SGHRS, CDR2 YFSETQ. The CDR3 covers 14 residues. V shed 1 base and J shed 4 bases, with 9 bases lying between them. CDR3 nucleotides: TGCGCCAGCAGCTTGTCTCAGGGTTACAATGAGCAGTTCTTC. Its translation: CASSLSQGYNEQFF.

V gene TRBV5-1 combines with J gene TRBJ2-7; D is undetermined. This CDR3 region has 13 residues. V dropped 6 bases and J dropped 2 bases, with 12 bases sitting between them. Germline V gene data show CDR1 as SGHRS and CDR2 as YFSETQ. Here the CDR3 reads CASKRSQTYEQYF. The CDR3 coding sequence is TGCGCCAGCAAACGGAGCCAAACCTACGAGCAGTACTTC.